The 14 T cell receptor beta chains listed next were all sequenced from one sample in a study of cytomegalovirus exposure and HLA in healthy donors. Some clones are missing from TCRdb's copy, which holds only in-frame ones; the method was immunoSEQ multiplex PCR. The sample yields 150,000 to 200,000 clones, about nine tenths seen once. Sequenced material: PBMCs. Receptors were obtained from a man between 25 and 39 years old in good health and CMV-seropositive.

In DNA, the CDR3 is TGTGCCAGTCGACTAGCGGGGGCTGAGACCCAGTACTTC. Translation: CASRLAGAETQYF. The V and J genes are TRBV2 and TRBJ2-5; 12 nucleotides agree with TRBD2. V lost 9 bases and J lost 5; bases outside the gene matches: 4. Germline CDR1 and CDR2: SNHLY and FYNNEI. This CDR3 has 13 residues.

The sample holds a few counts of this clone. The CDR3 nucleotides read TGTGCCAGCAGCCTTCAGGGGAATTCACCCCTCCACTTT. Amino acid sequence: CASSLQGNSPLHF. This chain links TRBV6-6 with TRBJ1-6, with D possibly TRBD1 on 6 matching bases. The germline gives CDR1 MNHNY, CDR2 SVGAGI (reference sequence). This CDR3 spans 13 amino acids. V lost 6 bases, J lost 7 bases, and 10 bases lay in between.

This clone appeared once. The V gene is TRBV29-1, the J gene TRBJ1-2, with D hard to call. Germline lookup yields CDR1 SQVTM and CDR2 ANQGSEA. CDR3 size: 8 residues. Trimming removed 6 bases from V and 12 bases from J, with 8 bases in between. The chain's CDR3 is CSVQTNTF. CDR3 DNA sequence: TGCAGCGTCCAGACAAACACCTTC.

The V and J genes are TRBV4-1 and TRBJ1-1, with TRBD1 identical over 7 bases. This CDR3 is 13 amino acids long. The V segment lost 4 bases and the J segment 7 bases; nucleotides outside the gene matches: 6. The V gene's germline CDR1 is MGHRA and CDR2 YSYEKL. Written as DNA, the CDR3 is TGCGCCAGCAGCCCTGGGACAGTAGTTGAAGCTTTCTTT. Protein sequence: CASSPGTVVEAFF.

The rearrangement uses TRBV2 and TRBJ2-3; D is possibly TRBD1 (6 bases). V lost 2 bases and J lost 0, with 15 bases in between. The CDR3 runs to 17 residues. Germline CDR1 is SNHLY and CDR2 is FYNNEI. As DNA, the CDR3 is TGTGCCAGCAGTGAAATTGGGGCAGGGGCAAGCACAGATACGCAGTATTTT. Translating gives CASSEIGAGASTDTQYF.

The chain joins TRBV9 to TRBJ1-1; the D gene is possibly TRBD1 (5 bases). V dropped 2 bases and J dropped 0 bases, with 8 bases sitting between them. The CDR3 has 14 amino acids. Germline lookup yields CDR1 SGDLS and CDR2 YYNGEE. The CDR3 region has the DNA TGTGCCAGCAGCGTGACAGTCATGAACACTGAAGCTTTCTTT. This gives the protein CASSVTVMNTEAFF.

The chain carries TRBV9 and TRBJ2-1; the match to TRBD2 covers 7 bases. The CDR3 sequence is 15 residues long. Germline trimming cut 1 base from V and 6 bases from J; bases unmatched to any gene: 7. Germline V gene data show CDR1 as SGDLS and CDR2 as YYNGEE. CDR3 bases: TGTGCCAGCAGCGTAATTGGGGGGGACGGCAATGAGCAGTTCTTC. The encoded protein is CASSVIGGDGNEQFF.

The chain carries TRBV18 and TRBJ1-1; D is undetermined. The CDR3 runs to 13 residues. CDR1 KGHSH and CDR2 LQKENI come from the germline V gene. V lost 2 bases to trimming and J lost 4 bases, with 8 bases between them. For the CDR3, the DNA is TGTGCCAGCTCACCAGCAGATCCCACTGAAGCTTTCTTT. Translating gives CASSPADPTEAFF.

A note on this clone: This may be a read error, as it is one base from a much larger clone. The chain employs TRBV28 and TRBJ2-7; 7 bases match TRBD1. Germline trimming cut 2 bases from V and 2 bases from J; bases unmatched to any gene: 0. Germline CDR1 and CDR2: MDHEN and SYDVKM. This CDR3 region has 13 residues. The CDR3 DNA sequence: TGTGCCAGCAGTTTACAGGGGGCCTACGAGCAGTACTTC. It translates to CASSLQGAYEQYF. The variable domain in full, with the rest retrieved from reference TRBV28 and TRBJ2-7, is DVKVTQSSRYLVKRTGEKVFLECVQDMDHENMFWYRQDPGLGLRLIYFSYDVKMKEKGDIPEGYSVSREKKERFSLILESASTNQTSMYLCASSLQGAYEQYFGPGTRLTVT.

DNA for the CDR3: TGTGCCAGCAGTCCCGGGACAGGGGGAAATGGCGAGCAGTACTTC. Encoded protein: CASSPGTGGNGEQYF. The chain couples TRBV27 to TRBJ2-7; 11 bases agree with TRBD1. Germline V gene sequence: CDR1 MNHEY, CDR2 SMNVEV (reference sequence). CDR3 length equals 15 residues. V lost 5 bases and J lost 6; bases outside the gene matches: 9.

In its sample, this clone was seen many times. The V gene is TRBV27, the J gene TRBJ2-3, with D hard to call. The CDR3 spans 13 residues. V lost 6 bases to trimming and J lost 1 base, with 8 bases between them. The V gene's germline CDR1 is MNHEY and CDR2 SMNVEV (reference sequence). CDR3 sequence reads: CASRALGTDTQYF. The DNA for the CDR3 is TGTGCCAGCAGGGCCCTTGGCACAGATACGCAGTATTTT.

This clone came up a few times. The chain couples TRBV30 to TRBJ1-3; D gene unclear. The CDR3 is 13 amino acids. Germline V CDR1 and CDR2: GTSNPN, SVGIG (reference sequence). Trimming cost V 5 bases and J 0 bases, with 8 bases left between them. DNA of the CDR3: TGTGCCTGGGGGGTGATCTCTGGAAACACCATATATTTT. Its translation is CAWGVISGNTIYF.

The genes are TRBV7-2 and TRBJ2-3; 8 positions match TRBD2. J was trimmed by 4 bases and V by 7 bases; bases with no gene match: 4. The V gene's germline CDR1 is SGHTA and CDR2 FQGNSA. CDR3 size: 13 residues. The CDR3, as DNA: TGTGCCAGCAACCCGGGGGGGCCAGATACGCAGTATTTT. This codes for CASNPGGPDTQYF.

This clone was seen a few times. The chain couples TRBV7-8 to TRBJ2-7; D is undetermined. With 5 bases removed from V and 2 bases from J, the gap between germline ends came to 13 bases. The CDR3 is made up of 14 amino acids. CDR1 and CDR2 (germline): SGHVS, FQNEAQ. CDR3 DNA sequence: TGTGCCAGCAGCCCCTCGACAACCCCCTACGAGCAGTACTTC. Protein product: CASSPSTTPYEQYF.